This T cell receptor (beta chain) appears in the sequencing data of a study of T cells after yellow fever vaccination. Broader study findings: Sorted repertoires could include abundant contaminating clonotypes from bulk cells.

TCRdb re-derived calls from the 5' RACE reads in MiXCR, one entry per CDR3 protein. The sample shows about 240,000 distinct CDR3 sequences, roughly 7.2% of them seen only once. A few counts support this clonotype. Its antigen remains unidentified. CDR1 DFQATT and CDR2 SNEGSKA come from the germline V gene (reference sequence). There are 16 residues in the CDR3. V was clipped by 0 bases and J by 1 base, with 16 bases between them. The chain has TRBV20-1 and TRBJ2-7; D uncertain. This sequence originates from a man aged 25-45 years who received the YFV17D yellow fever vaccine. Source: CD4+ T cells sorted from PBMCs, taken 15 days after the yellow fever booster vaccination. CDR3 nucleotide sequence: TGCAGTGCTAGAGATCGTACAGCGAGCTTTTCCTACGAGCAGTACTTC. It is translated as CSARDRTASFSYEQYF.